The 8 T cell receptor beta chains below all came from one sample that was sequenced in a study of cytotoxic CD8 clonotypes in ibrutinib-treated CLL. The assay was immunoSEQ multiplex PCR, and TCRdb's table has in-frame clones only and misses some. The top ten clones hold 11% of a sample with approximately 140,000 clones, around 93% of them seen once. The sequencing here drew on PBMCs, taken after 12 months of ibrutinib treatment. These TCRs come from a human donor with chronic lymphocytic leukemia.

This rearrangement joins TRBV7-3 to TRBJ2-1; D unresolved. Germline V gene sequence: CDR1 SGHTA, CDR2 FQGTGA. The V end was cut by 1 base, the J end by 9 bases, with 13 bases between. The CDR3 loop spans 14 amino acids. CDR3 sequence (DNA): TGTGCCAGCAGCTTAAGGAGTAGCATGGTTGAGCAGTTCTTC. Its protein product is CASSLRSSMVEQFF.

This rearrangement joins TRBV15 to TRBJ1-2, with TRBD1 as a possible D gene (5 bases). CDR1 is LNHNV and CDR2 is YYDKDF in the germline V gene (reference sequence). This CDR3 spans 18 amino acids. V was cut by 0 bases and J by 6 bases, with 23 bases left in between. The CDR3, as DNA: TGTGCCACCAGCAGAGACACTACTGTGGGGGACCCCACCCATGGCTACACCTTC. Its protein is CATSRDTTVGDPTHGYTF.

The chain employs TRBV11-2 and TRBJ2-2; TRBD2 matches at 9 bases. Germline CDR1 SGHAT, CDR2 FQNNGV. The CDR3 totals 17 residues. V lost 3 bases to trimming and J lost 6 bases; unmatched junction nucleotides: 11. CDR3 DNA: TGTGCCAGCAGCTTCCTTAGCGGGAGCGTAGTCGCCGGGGAGCTGTTTTTT. The encoded protein is CASSFLSGSVVAGELFF. Drawing the rest from reference TRBV11-2 and TRBJ2-2, the complete variable domain is EAGVAQSPRYKIIEKRQSVAFWCNPISGHATLYWYQQILGQGPKLLIQFQNNGVVDDSQLPKDRFSAERLKGVDSTLKIQPAKLEDSAVYLCASSFLSGSVVAGELFFGEGSRLTVL.

This chain links TRBV7-2 with TRBJ2-5, with D unclear. The length of the CDR3 is 14 residues. Per germline, CDR1 SGHTA and CDR2 FQGNSA. Trimming took 2 bases from V and 4 from J, leaving 11 bases between them. CDR3: CASSLISAIETQYF. The CDR3 nucleotides are TGTGCCAGCAGCTTAATCTCGGCAATAGAGACCCAGTACTTC.

V gene TRBV28 combines with J gene TRBJ2-7; 9 bases line up with TRBD1. The CDR3 has 13 amino acids. V lost 5 bases to trimming and J lost 6 bases; unmatched junction nucleotides: 5. Germline loops: CDR1 MDHEN, CDR2 SYDVKM. CDR3 DNA: TGTGCCAGCAGTCAAGGGACAGGGACCGAGCAGTACTTC. Residues: CASSQGTGTEQYF.

This clone was picked up one time. V gene TRBV5-1 combines with J gene TRBJ2-7, with 13 bases aligning to TRBD2. Germline CDR1 and CDR2: SGHRS and YFSETQ. The CDR3 length is 15 residues. J gave up 3 bases and V 0 bases, and 0 bases lay outside the gene matches. CDR3 protein: CASSLGTSGGYEQYF. As DNA, the CDR3 is TGCGCCAGCAGCTTGGGGACTAGCGGGGGCTACGAGCAGTACTTC. Full variable domain (remainder filled in from reference TRBV5-1 and TRBJ2-7): KAGVTQTPRYLIKTRGQQVTLSCSPISGHRSVSWYQQTPGQGLQFLFEYFSETQRNKGNFPGRFSGRQFSNSRSEMNVSTLELGDSALYLCASSLGTSGGYEQYFGPGTRLTVT.

The table lists this clone with a count of one. The J gene is TRBJ2-1, the V gene TRBV29-1, with 7 bases aligning to TRBD1. CDR3 length equals 12 residues. From germline, CDR1 is SQVTM and CDR2 ANQGSEA. V was pared by 1 base and J by 10 bases, with 4 bases of the junction left unmatched. The CDR3 DNA reads as TGCAGCGTTGAAGGTCGGGACAGCGAGCAGTTCTTC. This gives the protein CSVEGRDSEQFF.

Here the CDR3 DNA reads TGTGCCAGCAGTTCCCCGACAGAGGGACAGCCCCAGCATTTT. Its protein product is CASSSPTEGQPQHF. The chain uses TRBV28 and TRBJ1-5, with D perhaps TRBD1 (5 bases). The CDR3 consists of 14 residues. Per the germline V gene, CDR1 is MDHEN and CDR2 is SYDVKM. V dropped 4 bases and J dropped 7 bases, with 14 bases sitting between them. The full variable domain, completed using reference TRBV28 and TRBJ1-5, is DVKVTQSSRYLVKRTGEKVFLECVQDMDHENMFWYRQDPGLGLRLIYFSYDVKMKEKGDIPEGYSVSREKKERFSLILESASTNQTSMYLCASSSPTEGQPQHFGDGTRLSIL.